One sample yielded the 3 T cell receptor beta chains listed below, sequenced in a study of T cell changes during pregnancy in multiple sclerosis. Assay: immunoSEQ multiplex PCR; the TCRdb copy retains only in-frame clones and omits some. The data hold around 54,000 clones, with 92% observed a single time. The material sequenced was CD4+ T cells from peripheral blood mononuclear cells, taken after pregnancy. The receptors originated from a female donor in good health, enrolled as a control in a pregnancy study.

The chain carries TRBV19 and TRBJ2-3, with TRBD1 matching over 10 bases. Germline CDR1 and CDR2: LNHDA and SQIVND (reference sequence). Germline trimming cut 4 bases from V and 3 bases from J; bases unmatched to any gene: 10. This CDR3 has 17 amino acids. CDR3 bases: TGTGCCAGTAGTAGACCCCGTGGACAGGGGGGGACAGATACGCAGTATTTT. Translation gives CASSRPRGQGGTDTQYF.

With respect to this clone: Mismatch with germline at one junction end may stem from a read error. The chain joins TRBV11-2 to TRBJ2-3; TRBD2 matches 9 bases. The CDR3 spans 15 residues. Germline values: CDR1 SGHAT, CDR2 FQNNGV. This chain's CDR3 is CASSLERGGTDTQYF. The CDR3, as DNA: TGTGCCAGCAGCCTAGAGCGGGGGGGCACAGATACGCAGTATTTT. Drawing the rest from reference TRBV11-2 and TRBJ2-3, the complete variable domain is EAGVAQSPRYKIIEKRQSVAFWCNPISGHATLYWYQQILGQGPKLLIQFQNNGVVDDSQLPKDRFSAERLKGVDSTLKIQPAKLEDSAVYLCASSLERGGTDTQYFGPGTRLTVL.

The J gene is TRBJ1-1, the V gene TRBV30, with D unresolved. This CDR3 is 14 amino acids long. V shed 4 bases and J shed 9 bases, with 21 bases lying between them. Looked up from germline, CDR1 is GTSNPN and CDR2 is SVGIG (reference sequence). The CDR3 DNA follows: TGTGCCTGGACCCTACCCGGGGAGGGTGGACAAGCTTTCTTT. It encodes CAWTLPGEGGQAFF.